Presented here are 32 T cell receptor beta chains from one specimen sequenced in a study of monozygotic twins with inflammatory bowel disease. With the 5' RACE reads reprocessed, TCRdb shows one record per CDR3 protein and no DNA. There are some 440,000 distinct CDR3 sequences in the sample, with roughly 2.3% held by the top ten. Input material: blood. These TCRs come from a human donor with ulcerative colitis or Crohn's disease, or a healthy co-twin of an affected twin (not recorded which).

CDR3 residues: CASSLSPTSGRNEQFF. The rearrangement links TRBV5-4 to TRBJ2-1; TCRdb picks TRBD2, but there is no DNA to check that call. Germline values: CDR1 SGHNT, CDR2 YYREEE (reference sequence). The CDR3 has 16 amino acids.

The V call is TRBV11-2, the J call TRBJ2-5; TCRdb calls TRBD1, which cannot be checked without DNA. The CDR3 length is 15 residues. Germline lookup yields CDR1 SGHAT and CDR2 FQNNGV. This CDR3 reads CASSLQGRPKETQYF. Together with reference TRBV11-2 and TRBJ2-5, the CDR3 gives the full variable domain: EAGVAQSPRYKIIEKRQSVAFWCNPISGHATLYWYQQILGQGPKLLIQFQNNGVVDDSQLPKDRFSAERLKGVDSTLKIQPAKLEDSAVYLCASSLQGRPKETQYFGPGTRLLVL.

The chain's CDR3 is CASSLESNLGLYF. The gene calls are TRBV7-9 and TRBJ2-7; the D gene TCRdb calls, TRBD1, cannot be checked with no DNA. Germline V CDR1 and CDR2: SEHNR, FQNEAQ (reference sequence). The CDR3 covers 13 residues. Drawing the rest from reference TRBV7-9 and TRBJ2-7, the complete variable domain is DTGVSQNPRHKITKRGQNVTFRCDPISEHNRLYWYRQTLGQGPEFLTYFQNEAQLEKSRLLSDRFSAERPKGSFSTLEIQRTEQGDSAMYLCASSLESNLGLYFGPGTRLTVT.

The chain couples TRBV7-2 to TRBJ1-5; absent DNA, TCRdb's TRBD1 call cannot be checked. CDR1 and CDR2 from the germline V gene are SGHTA and FQGNSA. This CDR3 spans 17 amino acids. The CDR3 sequence: CASSSGTGPYSNQPQHF.

The rearrangement joins TRBV30 to TRBJ1-1; TCRdb names TRBD1, which stays unverified in the absence of DNA. CDR1 is GTSNPN and CDR2 is SVGIG in the germline V gene (reference sequence). CDR3 length: 12 residues. CDR3 region: CAGDRRNTEAFF.

The chain links TRBV30 to TRBJ1-1. Germline V gene data show CDR1 as GTSNPN and CDR2 as SVGIG (reference sequence). There are 11 residues in the CDR3. The CDR3 loop reads CAWSVGTEAFF.

The V gene is TRBV7-2, the J gene TRBJ2-5; without DNA, the TCRdb call of TRBD2 cannot be checked. The CDR3 sequence is 15 residues long. Germline CDR1 SGHTA, CDR2 FQGNSA. The CDR3 loop reads CASSSTSGPRETQYF.

The chain is built from TRBV5-5 and TRBJ2-2; no DNA is available, so the TRBD2 call from TCRdb remains unchecked. The CDR3 runs 17 residues. Germline CDR1 and CDR2: SGHKS and YYEKEE (reference sequence). The CDR3 spells CASSLSLAGGPLGELFF.

V and J are TRBV19 and TRBJ2-3. This CDR3 has 12 residues. Germline V gene sequence: CDR1 LNHDA, CDR2 SQIVND (reference sequence). The CDR3 loop is CASSFVRDTQYF. The complete variable domain, with remaining parts taken from reference TRBV19 and TRBJ2-3, reads DGGITQSPKYLFRKEGQNVTLSCEQNLNHDAMYWYRQDPGQGLRLIYYSQIVNDFQKGDIAEGYSVSREKKESFPLTVTSAQKNPTAFYLCASSFVRDTQYFGPGTRLTVL.

The chain uses TRBV20-1 and TRBJ1-2; absent DNA, TCRdb's TRBD1 call cannot be checked. CDR3 length: 15 amino acids. Germline V gives CDR1 DFQATT, CDR2 SNEGSKA (reference sequence). CDR3 protein: CSARDARGARDGYTF.

This rearrangement joins TRBV14 to TRBJ2-7; TCRdb calls TRBD1, which cannot be checked without DNA. Germline-derived CDR1 and CDR2 are SGHDN and FVKESK. This CDR3 contains 13 residues. CDR3 sequence reads: CASSQEDRQARYF.

The chain couples TRBV19 to TRBJ2-4; there is no DNA to check the TCRdb D call of TRBD1. CDR1 and CDR2 from the germline V gene are LNHDA and SQIVND (reference sequence). The CDR3 extends over 13 amino acids. CDR3 sequence: CASSLPGDNIQYF.

This chain uses TRBV20-1 with TRBJ1-6. The germline gives CDR1 DFQATT, CDR2 SNEGSKA (reference sequence). The CDR3 is 16 amino acids. This CDR3 reads CSASGSSVSGNSPLHF.

The CDR3 here is CASSQDQRGSVYGYTF. This chain connects TRBV4-1 to TRBJ1-2; there is no DNA to check the TCRdb D call of TRBD1. CDR3 length equals 16 residues. In germline, CDR1 is MGHRA, CDR2 YSYEKL.

V and J are TRBV3-1 and TRBJ2-1; lacking DNA, the TRBD2 call made by TCRdb goes unchecked. The germline CDR1 and CDR2 sequences are LGHDT and YNNKEL (reference sequence). This CDR3 is 13 amino acids long. The chain's CDR3 is CAVQQRGVSEQFF.

The genes are TRBV12-3 or TRBV12-4 and TRBJ2-1; TCRdb outputs TRBD2, but without DNA this stays unchecked. CDR3 length: 15 residues. The CDR3 here is CASSPLADFYNEQFF.

The chain has TRBV20-1 and TRBJ2-1; TCRdb gives TRBD2 as the D gene, but with no DNA this cannot be confirmed. CDR3 length equals 12 residues. Germline V gene data show CDR1 as DFQATT and CDR2 as SNEGSKA (reference sequence). The chain's CDR3 is CSASAASDEQFF.

The chain recombines TRBV20-1 with TRBJ1-6; with no DNA, the TCRdb D assignment of TRBD1 cannot be verified. This CDR3 has 15 amino acids. Germline values: CDR1 DFQATT, CDR2 SNEGSKA (reference sequence). The CDR3 protein is CSAREQGGKQAPLHF.

The gene calls are TRBV5-1 and TRBJ2-7; the TCRdb call, TRBD1, lacks DNA for checking. Germline loops: CDR1 SGHRS, CDR2 YFSETQ. The CDR3 loop spans 16 amino acids. The CDR3 is CASSFGRGQFSYEQYF.

The genes are TRBV7-2 and TRBJ1-2; TCRdb lists TRBD1, though no DNA is available to test this call. The CDR3 totals 13 residues. Per germline, CDR1 SGHTA and CDR2 FQGNSA. This CDR3 reads CASSRQGALGYTF. Filled out from reference TRBV7-2 and TRBJ1-2, the complete variable domain reads GAGVSQSPSNKVTEKGKDVELRCDPISGHTALYWYRQSLGQGLEFLIYFQGNSAPDKSGLPSDRFSAERTGGSVSTLTIQRTQQEDSAVYLCASSRQGALGYTFGSGTRLTVV.

The chain recombines TRBV24-1 with TRBJ2-1; TCRdb's D call, TRBD1, is unchecked because there is no DNA. CDR3 length equals 17 residues. Germline CDR1 and CDR2: KGHDR and SFDVKD. The CDR3 is CATSVGGAGMSYNEQFF.

The rearrangement joins TRBV7-9 to TRBJ2-1. CDR1 and CDR2 (germline): SEHNR, FQNEAQ (reference sequence). The CDR3 loop spans 16 amino acids. The CDR3 is CASSLAARFSYNEQFF.

V is TRBV7-2 and J is TRBJ1-2. This CDR3 has 13 residues. Per germline, CDR1 SGHTA and CDR2 FQGNSA. This CDR3 is CASSLAAWDGYTF.

The gene calls are TRBV20-1 and TRBJ2-3; TCRdb designates TRBD1, a call that cannot be tested without DNA. From germline, CDR1 is DFQATT and CDR2 SNEGSKA (reference sequence). The length of the CDR3 is 13 residues. CDR3 loop: CSAGTGGTDTQYF.

The chain uses TRBV11-2 and TRBJ2-1; TCRdb's assignment of TRBD1 cannot be checked, as there is no DNA. CDR1 and CDR2 from the germline V gene are SGHAT and FQNNGV. The CDR3 extends over 14 amino acids. The CDR3 loop reads CASSFGQGNNEQFF.

The V gene is TRBV5-1, the J gene TRBJ2-1; TCRdb lists TRBD1, though no DNA is available to test this call. CDR3 size: 14 residues. Per germline, CDR1 SGHRS and CDR2 YFSETQ. CDR3 residues: CASSDGTYYNEQFF.

This chain connects TRBV7-9 to TRBJ1-6; TCRdb lists TRBD1, though no DNA is available to test this call. Germline V gives CDR1 SEHNR, CDR2 FQNEAQ (reference sequence). There are 15 residues in the CDR3. CDR3: CASSSGQAANSPLHF.

The chain uses TRBV7-2 and TRBJ2-7; the TCRdb D gene call, TRBD1, has no DNA to confirm it. Germline lookup yields CDR1 SGHTA and CDR2 FQGNSA. The CDR3 is made up of 16 amino acids. The CDR3 spells CASSLPGRGYSYEQYF.

The chain has TRBV4-1 and TRBJ2-2; TCRdb proposes TRBD1, but this gene call is untestable without DNA. Germline CDR1 is MGHRA and CDR2 is YSYEKL. The CDR3 contains 14 residues. The CDR3 loop reads CASRLTVDTGELFF.

This rearrangement joins TRBV6-2 or TRBV6-3 to TRBJ2-7; TCRdb picks TRBD1, but there is no DNA to check that call. Germline V gene data show CDR1 as MNHEY and CDR2 as SVGEGT. The CDR3 is made up of 14 amino acids. The CDR3 spells CASNPGPGGYEQYF.

The chain uses TRBV29-1 and TRBJ2-1. The CDR3 is made up of 15 amino acids. Germline CDR1 is SQVTM and CDR2 is ANQGSEA. The CDR3 sequence: CSVEIGLRSYNEQFF.

The chain has TRBV5-1 and TRBJ2-2. The germline CDR1 and CDR2 sequences are SGHRS and YFSETQ. The CDR3 loop spans 16 amino acids. The CDR3 loop reads CASSLKFVVPTGELFF.